Given below is one TCR beta chain in context. In this sample, this clonotype turned up a few times. What antigen it recognizes has not been identified. Nothing much larger sits one base from this clone, and base qualities are not available. This sample was taken from a study of human T cells and chemical hapten exposure listed by TCRdb under 2021. Background for the entire study: Libraries were combined into a pool for sequencing, and differences in TCR yield between samples came mainly from small differences in library volumes within the pool. In alopecia patients, the study followed how the peripheral blood TCR repertoire changed in vivo over primary and secondary sensitization to diphenylcyclopropenone (DPC), a hapten. For every blood RNA sample, sequencing covered both the TCR alpha and TCR beta chains.

Receptor amplification or capture employed 5' RACE. Sequenced using an Illumina MiSeq. During library preparation, unique molecular identifiers were attached to individual cDNA molecules so that TCRs could be counted in a quantitative, reproducible way. Processing in the source paper ran as follows. A median of about 87,000 TCRs per sample was observed, with a range of about 23,224 to 700,000. The Decombinator software suite was used to annotate V, J and CDR3 in the TCR reads. For the PS versus PT1 abundance plots, all samples were subsampled to the same number of TCRs (28,000). TCRs were defined as expanded if absent before sensitization and observed at least eight times at the 2-week time point. Clones were called with MiXCR by TCRdb after fastp trimmed the public reads at Q25, and only in-frame beta chains were retained. Every distinct CDR3 protein forms one entry, paired with its most common genes and DNA. The V and J calls reflect TCRdb's pipeline rather than the authors' work. For this sample there are 95,000 to 120,000 distinct CDR3 sequences; 15% to 20% appear just once. The ten most abundant clones make up around 2.8% of the sample.

Total RNA was extracted from unfractionated whole blood that had been collected in Tempus Blood RNA tubes. Five or six healthy volunteers were used as TCR sequencing controls and were bled at day 0, 2 weeks and 6 weeks. Broader findings and caveats from the paper: DPC sensitization did not change how many TCRs were above 1 in 1000 frequency, and no evidence was found of alterations in global repertoire structure. After repeated subsampling, changes were observed in the strength of the expansion versus patch-test correlation and in the threshold at which the correlation became significant.

The receptor was derived from a human donor in good health.

The DNA reads as follows: TGTGCCAGCAGTAAGGAAAGGTATAGCACAGATACGCAGTATTTT. Its amino acids are CASSKERYSTDTQYF. The receptor chain draws on TRBV28 and TRBJ2-3, with the D gene uncertain. From the cysteine up to the phenylalanine, the CDR3 has a length of 15 residues. Only the CDR3 part of the read is kept: 45 bases, read in frame from the first base. As encoded in the germline V gene, CDR1 is MDHEN while CDR2 is SYDVKM. V loses 5 bases, J loses 0 bases, and the germline ends lie 12 bases apart.